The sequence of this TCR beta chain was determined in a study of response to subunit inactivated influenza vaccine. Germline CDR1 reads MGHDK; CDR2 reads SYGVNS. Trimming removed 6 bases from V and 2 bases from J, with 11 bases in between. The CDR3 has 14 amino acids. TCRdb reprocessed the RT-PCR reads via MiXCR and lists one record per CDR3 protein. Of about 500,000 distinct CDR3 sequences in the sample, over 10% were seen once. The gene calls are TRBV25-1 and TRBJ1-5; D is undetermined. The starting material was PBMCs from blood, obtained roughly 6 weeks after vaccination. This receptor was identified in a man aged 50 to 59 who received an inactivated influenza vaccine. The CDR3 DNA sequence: TGTGCCAGCAGGCAGGCTGGGCGCAATCAGCCCCAGCATTTT. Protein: CASRQAGRNQPQHF.